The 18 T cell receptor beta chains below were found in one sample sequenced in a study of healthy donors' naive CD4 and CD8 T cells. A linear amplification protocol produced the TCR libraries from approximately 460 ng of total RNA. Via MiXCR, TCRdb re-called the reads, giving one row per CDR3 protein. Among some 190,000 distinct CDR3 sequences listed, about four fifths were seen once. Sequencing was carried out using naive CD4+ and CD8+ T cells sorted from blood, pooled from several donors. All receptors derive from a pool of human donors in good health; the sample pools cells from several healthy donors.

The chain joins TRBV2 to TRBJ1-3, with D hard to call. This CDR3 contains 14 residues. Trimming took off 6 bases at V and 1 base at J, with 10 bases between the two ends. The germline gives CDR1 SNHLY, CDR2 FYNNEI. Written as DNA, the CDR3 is TGTGCCAGCAGACCGGACGGGTCTGGAAACACCATATATTTT. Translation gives CASRPDGSGNTIYF.

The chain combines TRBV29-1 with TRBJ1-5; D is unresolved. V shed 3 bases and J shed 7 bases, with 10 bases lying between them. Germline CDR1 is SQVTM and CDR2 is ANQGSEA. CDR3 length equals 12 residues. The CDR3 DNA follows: TGCAGCGTTGAGGAAGTTGGCCAGCCCCAGCATTTT. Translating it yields CSVEEVGQPQHF.

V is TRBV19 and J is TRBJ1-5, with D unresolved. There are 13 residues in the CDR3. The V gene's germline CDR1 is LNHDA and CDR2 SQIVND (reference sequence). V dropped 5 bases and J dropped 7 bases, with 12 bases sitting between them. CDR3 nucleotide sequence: TGTGCCAGTAGTGGAGCCTCATTCCAGCCCCAGCATTTT. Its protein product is CASSGASFQPQHF.

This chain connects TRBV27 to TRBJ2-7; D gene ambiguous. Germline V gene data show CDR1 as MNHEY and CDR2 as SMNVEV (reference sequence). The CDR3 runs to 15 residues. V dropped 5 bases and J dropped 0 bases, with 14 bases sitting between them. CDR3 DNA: TGTGCCAGCAGTCCCAACACCGTCAGCTCCTACGAGCAGTACTTC. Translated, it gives CASSPNTVSSYEQYF.

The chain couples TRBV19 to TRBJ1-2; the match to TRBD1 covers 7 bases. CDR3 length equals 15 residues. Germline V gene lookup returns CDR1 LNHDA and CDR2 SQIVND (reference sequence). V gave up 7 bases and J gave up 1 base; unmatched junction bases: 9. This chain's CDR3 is CASTRGQTLNYGYTF. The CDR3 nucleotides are TGTGCCAGTACCAGGGGACAGACGCTTAACTATGGCTACACCTTC. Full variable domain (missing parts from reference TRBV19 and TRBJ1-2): DGGITQSPKYLFRKEGQNVTLSCEQNLNHDAMYWYRQDPGQGLRLIYYSQIVNDFQKGDIAEGYSVSREKKESFPLTVTSAQKNPTAFYLCASTRGQTLNYGYTFGSGTRLTVV.

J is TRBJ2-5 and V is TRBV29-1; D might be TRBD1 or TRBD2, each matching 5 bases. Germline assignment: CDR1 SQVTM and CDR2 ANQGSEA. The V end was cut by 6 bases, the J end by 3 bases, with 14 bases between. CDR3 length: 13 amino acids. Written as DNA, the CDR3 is TGCAGCGTACCTATCGGGACGGAAGAGACCCAGTACTTC. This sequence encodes CSVPIGTEETQYF.

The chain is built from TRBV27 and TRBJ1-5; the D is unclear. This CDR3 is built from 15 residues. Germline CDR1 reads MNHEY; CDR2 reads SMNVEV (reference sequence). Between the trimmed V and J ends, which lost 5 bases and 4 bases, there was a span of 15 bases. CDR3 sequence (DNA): TGTGCCAGCAGTACCCTTGGGCAGCCGAATCAGCCCCAGCATTTT. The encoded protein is CASSTLGQPNQPQHF.

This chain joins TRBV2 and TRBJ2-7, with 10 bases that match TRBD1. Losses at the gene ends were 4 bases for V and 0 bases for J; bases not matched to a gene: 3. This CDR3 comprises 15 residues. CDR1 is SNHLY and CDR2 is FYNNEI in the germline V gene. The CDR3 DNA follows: TGTGCCAGCAGTGGACAGGGGGCGTTCTCCTACGAGCAGTACTTC. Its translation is CASSGQGAFSYEQYF.

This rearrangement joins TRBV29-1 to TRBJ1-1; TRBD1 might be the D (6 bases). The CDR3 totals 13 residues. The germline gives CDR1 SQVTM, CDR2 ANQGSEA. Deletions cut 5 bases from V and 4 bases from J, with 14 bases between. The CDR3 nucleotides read TGCAGCGTTACCCTGACAGGTCGCACTGAAGCTTTCTTT. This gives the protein CSVTLTGRTEAFF.

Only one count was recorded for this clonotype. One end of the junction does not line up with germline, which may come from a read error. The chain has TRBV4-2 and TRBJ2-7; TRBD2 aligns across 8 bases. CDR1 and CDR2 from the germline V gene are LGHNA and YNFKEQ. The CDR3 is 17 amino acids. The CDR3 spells CASSQGVLSGTSYEQYF. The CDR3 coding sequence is TGCGCCAGCAGCCAAGGGGTCCTTAGCGGGACCTCCTACGAGCAGTACTTC.

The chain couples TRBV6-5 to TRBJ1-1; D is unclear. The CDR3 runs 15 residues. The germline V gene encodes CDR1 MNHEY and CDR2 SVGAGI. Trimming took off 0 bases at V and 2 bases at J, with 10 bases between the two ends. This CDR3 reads CASSYSGGINTEAFF. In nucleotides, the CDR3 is TGTGCCAGCAGTTACTCGGGCGGGATCAACACTGAAGCTTTCTTT.

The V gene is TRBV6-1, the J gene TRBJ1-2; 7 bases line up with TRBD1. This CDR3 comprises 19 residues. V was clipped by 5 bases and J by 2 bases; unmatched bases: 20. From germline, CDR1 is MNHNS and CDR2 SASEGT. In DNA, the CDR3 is TGTGCCAGCAGTCCCCTGGGACAGACGACGTTACGAATAAACTATGGCTACACCTTC. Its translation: CASSPLGQTTLRINYGYTF.

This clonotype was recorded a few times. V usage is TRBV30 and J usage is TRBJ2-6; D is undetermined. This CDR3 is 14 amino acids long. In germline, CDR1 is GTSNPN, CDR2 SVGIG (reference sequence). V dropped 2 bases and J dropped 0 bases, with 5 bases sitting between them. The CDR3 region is CAWSSGSGANVLTF. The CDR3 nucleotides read TGTGCCTGGAGTTCAGGCTCTGGGGCCAACGTCCTGACTTTC. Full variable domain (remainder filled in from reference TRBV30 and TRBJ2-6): SQTIHQWPATLVQPVGSPLSLECTVEGTSNPNLYWYRQAAGRGLQLLFYSVGIGQISSEVPQNLSASRPQDRQFILSSKKLLLSDSGFYLCAWSSGSGANVLTFGAGSRLTVL.

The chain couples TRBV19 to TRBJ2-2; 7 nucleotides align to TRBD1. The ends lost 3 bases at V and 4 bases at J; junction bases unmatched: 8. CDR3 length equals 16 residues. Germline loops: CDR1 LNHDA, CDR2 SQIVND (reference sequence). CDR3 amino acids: CASSIQTGMSTGELFF. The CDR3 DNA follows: TGTGCCAGTAGTATTCAGACAGGGATGAGCACCGGGGAGCTGTTTTTT.

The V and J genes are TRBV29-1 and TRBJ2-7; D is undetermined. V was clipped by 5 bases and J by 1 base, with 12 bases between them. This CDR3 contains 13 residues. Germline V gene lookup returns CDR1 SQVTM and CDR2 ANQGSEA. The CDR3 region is CSVTVPRSYEQYF. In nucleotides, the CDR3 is TGCAGCGTTACGGTACCTAGGTCCTACGAGCAGTACTTC.

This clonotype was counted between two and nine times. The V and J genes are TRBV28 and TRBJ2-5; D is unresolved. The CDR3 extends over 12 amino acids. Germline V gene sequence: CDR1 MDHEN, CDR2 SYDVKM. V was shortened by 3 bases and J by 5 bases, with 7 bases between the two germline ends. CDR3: CASSFQWETQYF. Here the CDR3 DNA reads TGTGCCAGCAGTTTCCAGTGGGAGACCCAGTACTTC.

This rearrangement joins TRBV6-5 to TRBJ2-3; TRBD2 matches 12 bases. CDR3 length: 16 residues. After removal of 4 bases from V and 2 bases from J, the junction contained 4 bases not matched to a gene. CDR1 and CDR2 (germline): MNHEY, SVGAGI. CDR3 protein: CASSSGLAGSTDTQYF. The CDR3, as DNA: TGTGCCAGCAGTTCAGGACTAGCGGGGTCCACAGATACGCAGTATTTT.

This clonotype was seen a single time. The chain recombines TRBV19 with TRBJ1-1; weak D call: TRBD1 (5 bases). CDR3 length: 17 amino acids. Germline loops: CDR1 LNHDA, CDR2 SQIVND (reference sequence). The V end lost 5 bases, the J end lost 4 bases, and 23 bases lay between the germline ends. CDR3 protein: CASSVREGRGLGTEAFF. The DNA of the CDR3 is TGTGCCAGTAGTGTTAGAGAAGGGAGGGGTTTGGGCACTGAAGCTTTCTTT.